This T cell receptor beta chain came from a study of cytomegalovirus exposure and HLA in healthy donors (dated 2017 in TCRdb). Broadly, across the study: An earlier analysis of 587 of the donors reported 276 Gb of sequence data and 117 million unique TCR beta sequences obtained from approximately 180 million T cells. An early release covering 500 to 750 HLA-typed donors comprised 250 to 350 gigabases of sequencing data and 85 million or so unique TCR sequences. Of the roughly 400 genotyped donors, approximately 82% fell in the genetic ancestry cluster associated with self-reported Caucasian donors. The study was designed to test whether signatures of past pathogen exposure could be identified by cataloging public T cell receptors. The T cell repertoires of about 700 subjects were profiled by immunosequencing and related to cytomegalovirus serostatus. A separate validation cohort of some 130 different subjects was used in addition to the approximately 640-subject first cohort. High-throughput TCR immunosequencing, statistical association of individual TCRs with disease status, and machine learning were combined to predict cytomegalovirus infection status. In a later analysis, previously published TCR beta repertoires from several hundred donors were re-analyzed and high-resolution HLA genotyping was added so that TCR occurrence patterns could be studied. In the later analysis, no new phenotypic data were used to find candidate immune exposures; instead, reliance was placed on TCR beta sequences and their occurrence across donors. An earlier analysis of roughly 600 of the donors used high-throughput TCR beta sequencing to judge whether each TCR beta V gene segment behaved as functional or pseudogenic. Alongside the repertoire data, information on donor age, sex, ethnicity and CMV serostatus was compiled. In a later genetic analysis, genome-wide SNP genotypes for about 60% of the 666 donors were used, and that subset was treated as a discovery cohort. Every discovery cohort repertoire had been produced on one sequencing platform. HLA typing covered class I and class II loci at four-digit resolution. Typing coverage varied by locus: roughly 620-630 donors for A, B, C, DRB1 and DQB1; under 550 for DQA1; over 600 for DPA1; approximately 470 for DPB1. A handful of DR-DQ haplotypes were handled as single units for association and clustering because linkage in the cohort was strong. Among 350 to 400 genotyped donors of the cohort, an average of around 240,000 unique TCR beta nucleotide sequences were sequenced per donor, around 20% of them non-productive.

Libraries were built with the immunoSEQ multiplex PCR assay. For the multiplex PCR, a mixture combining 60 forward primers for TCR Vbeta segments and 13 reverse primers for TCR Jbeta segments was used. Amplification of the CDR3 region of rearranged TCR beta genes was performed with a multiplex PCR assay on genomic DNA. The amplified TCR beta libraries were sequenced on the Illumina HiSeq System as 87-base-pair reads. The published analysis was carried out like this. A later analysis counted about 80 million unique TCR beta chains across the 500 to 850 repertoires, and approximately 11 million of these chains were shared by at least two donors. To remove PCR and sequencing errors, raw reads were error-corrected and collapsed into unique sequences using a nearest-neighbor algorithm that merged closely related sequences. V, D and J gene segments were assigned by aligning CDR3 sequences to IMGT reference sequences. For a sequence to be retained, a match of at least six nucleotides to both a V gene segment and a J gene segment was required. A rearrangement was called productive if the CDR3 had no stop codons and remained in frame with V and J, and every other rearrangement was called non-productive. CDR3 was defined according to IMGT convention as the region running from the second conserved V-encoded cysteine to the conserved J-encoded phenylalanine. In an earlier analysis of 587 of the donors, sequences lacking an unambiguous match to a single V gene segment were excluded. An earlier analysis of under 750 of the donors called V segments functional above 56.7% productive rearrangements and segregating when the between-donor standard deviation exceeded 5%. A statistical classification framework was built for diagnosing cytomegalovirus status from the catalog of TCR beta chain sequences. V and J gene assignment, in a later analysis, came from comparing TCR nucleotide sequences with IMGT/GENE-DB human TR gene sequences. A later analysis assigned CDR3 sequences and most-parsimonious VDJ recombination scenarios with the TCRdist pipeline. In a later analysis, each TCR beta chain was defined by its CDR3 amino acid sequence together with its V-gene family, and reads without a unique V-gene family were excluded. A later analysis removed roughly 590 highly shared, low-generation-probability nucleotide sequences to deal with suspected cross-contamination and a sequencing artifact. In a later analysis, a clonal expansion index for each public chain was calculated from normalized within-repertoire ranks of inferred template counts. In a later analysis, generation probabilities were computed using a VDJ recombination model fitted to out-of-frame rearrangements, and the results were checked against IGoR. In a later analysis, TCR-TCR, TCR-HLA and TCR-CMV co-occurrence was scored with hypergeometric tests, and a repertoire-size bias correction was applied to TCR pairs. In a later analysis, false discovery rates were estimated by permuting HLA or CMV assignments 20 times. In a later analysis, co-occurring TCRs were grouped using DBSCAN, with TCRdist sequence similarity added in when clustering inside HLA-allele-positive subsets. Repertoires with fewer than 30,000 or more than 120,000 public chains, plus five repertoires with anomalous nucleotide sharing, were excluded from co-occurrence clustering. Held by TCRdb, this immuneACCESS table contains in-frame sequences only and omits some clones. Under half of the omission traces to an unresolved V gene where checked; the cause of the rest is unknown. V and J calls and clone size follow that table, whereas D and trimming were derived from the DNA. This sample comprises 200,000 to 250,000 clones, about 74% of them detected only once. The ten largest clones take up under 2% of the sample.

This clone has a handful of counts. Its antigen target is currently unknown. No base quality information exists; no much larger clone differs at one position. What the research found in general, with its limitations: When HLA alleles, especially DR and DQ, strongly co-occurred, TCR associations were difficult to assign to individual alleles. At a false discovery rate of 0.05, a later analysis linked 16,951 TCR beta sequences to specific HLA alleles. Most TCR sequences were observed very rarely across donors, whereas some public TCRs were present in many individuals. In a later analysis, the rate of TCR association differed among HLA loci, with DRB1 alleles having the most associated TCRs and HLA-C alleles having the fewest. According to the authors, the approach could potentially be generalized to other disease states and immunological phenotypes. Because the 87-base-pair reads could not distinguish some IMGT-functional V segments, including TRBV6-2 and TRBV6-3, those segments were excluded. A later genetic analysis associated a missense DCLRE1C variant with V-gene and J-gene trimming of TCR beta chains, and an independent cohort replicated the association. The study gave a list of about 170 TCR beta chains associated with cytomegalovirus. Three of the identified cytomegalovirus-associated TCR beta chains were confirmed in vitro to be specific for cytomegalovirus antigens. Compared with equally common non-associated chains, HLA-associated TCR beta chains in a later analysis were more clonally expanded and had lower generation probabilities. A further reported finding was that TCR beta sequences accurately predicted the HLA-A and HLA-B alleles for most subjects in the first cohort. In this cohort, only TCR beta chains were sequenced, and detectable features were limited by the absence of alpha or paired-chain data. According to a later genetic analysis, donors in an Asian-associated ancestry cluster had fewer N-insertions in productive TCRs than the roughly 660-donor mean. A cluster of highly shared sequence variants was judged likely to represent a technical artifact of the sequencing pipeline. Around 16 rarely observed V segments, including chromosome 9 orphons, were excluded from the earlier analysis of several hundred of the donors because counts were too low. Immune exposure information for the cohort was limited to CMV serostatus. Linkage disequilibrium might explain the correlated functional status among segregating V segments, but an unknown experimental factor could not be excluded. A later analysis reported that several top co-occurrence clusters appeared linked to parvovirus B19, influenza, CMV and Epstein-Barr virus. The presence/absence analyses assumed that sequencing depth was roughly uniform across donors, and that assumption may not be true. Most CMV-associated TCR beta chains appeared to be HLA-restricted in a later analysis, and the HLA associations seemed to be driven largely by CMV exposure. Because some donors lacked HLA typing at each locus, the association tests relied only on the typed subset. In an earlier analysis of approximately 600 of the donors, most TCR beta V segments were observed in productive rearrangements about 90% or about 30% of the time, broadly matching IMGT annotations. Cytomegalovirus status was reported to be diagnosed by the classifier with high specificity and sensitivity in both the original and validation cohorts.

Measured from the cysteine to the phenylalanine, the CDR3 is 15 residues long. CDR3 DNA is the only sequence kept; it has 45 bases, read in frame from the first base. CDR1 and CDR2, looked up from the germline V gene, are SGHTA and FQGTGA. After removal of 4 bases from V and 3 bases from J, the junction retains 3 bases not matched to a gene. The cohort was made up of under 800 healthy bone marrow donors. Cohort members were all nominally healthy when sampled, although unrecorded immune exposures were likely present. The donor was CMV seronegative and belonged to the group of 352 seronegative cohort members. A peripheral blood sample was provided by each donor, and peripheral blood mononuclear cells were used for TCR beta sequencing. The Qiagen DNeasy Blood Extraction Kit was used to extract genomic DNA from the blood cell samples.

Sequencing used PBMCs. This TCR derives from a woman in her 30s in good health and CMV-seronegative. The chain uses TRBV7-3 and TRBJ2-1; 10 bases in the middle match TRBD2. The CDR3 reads CASSSSGSLYNEQFF. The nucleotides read TGTGCCAGCAGCTCTAGCGGGAGCCTCTACAATGAGCAGTTCTTC.